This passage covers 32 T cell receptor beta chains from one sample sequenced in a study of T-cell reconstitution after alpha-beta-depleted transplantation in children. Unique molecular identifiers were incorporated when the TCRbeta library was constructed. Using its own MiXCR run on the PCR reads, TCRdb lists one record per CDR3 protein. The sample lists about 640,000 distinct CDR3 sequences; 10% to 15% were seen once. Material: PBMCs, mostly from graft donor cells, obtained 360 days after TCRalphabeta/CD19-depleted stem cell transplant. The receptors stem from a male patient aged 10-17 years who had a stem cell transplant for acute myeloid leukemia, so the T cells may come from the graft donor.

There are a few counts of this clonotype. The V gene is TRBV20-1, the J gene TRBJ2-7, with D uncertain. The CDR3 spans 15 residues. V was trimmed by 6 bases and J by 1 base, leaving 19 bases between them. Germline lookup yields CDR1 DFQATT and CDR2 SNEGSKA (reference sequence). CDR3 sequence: CSALGSPIVSYEQYF. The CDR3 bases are TGCAGTGCGTTGGGCAGCCCCATAGTTTCCTACGAGCAGTACTTC.

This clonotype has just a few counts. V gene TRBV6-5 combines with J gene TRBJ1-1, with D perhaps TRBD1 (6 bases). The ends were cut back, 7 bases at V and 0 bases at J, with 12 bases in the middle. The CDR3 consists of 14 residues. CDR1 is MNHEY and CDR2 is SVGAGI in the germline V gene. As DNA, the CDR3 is TGTGCCAGCACCCTGGACAGCATGAACACTGAAGCTTTCTTT. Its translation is CASTLDSMNTEAFF.

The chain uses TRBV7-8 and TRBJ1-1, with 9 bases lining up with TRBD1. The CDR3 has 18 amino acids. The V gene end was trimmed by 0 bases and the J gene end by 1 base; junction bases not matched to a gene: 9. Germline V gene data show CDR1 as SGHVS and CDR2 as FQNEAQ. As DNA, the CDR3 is TGTGCCAGCAGCTTAGCCCGAGGGACAGGGACAAGGAACACTGAAGCTTTCTTT. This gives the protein CASSLARGTGTRNTEAFF.

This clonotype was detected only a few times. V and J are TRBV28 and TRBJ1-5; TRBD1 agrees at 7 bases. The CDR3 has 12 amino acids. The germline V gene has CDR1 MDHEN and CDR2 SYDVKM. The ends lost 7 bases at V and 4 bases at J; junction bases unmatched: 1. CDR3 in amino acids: CASMTGNQPQHF. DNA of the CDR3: TGTGCCAGCATGACAGGGAATCAGCCCCAGCATTTT.

In nucleotides, the CDR3 is TGTGCCAGCAGCCACTCGGGACTAGCCAAAAACATTCAGTACTTC. Protein: CASSHSGLAKNIQYF. The chain uses TRBV4-2 and TRBJ2-4; possible D gene TRBD2, 6 bases. Germline CDR1 LGHNA, CDR2 YNFKEQ. The CDR3 has 15 amino acids. Trimming stripped 3 bases from V and 0 bases from J, with 9 bases between.

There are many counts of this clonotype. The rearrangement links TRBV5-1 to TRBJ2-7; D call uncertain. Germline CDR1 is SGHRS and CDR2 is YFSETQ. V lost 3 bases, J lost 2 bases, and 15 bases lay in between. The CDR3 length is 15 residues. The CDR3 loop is CASSSEPTNPYEQYF. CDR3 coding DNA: TGCGCCAGCAGCTCGGAGCCGACCAATCCCTACGAGCAGTACTTC.

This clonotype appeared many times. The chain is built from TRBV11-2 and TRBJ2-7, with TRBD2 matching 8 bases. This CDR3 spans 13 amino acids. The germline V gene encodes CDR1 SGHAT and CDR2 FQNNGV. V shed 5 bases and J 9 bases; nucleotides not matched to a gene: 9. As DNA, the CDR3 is TGTGCCAGCAGCCTCGCCCATCTAGCGGGGCAGTACTTC. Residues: CASSLAHLAGQYF.

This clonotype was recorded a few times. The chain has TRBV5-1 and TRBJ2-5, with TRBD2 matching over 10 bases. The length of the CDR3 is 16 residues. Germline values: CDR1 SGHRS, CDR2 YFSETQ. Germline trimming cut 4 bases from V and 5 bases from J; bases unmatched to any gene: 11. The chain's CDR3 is CASSTRGSGREETQYF. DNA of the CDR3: TGCGCCAGCAGCACCAGAGGGAGCGGGAGGGAGGAGACCCAGTACTTC.

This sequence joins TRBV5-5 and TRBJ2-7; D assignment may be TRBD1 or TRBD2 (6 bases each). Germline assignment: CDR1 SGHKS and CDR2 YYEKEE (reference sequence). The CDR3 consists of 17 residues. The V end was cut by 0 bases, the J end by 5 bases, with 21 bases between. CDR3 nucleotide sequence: TGTGCCAGCAGCTTGGGCCCCGGGGGCTACCGCGTGCACGAGCAGTACTTC. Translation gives CASSLGPGGYRVHEQYF. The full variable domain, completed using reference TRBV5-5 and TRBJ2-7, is DAGVTQSPTHLIKTRGQQVTLRCSPISGHKSVSWYQQVLGQGPQFIFQYYEKEERGRGNFPDRFSARQFPNYSSELNVNALLLGDSALYLCASSLGPGGYRVHEQYFGPGTRLTVT.

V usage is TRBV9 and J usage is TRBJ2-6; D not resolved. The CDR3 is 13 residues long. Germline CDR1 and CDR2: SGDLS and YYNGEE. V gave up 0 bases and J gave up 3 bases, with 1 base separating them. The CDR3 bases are TGTGCCAGCAGCGTAGTTGGGGCCAACGTCCTGACTTTC. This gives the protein CASSVVGANVLTF.

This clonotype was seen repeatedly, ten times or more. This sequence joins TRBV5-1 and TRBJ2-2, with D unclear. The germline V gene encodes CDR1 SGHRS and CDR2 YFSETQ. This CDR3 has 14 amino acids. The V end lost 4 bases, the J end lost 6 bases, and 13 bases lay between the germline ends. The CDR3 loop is CASSPGPPSGELFF. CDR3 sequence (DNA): TGCGCCAGCAGCCCCGGGCCCCCATCCGGGGAGCTGTTTTTT. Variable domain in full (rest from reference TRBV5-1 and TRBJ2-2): KAGVTQTPRYLIKTRGQQVTLSCSPISGHRSVSWYQQTPGQGLQFLFEYFSETQRNKGNFPGRFSGRQFSNSRSEMNVSTLELGDSALYLCASSPGPPSGELFFGEGSRLTVL.

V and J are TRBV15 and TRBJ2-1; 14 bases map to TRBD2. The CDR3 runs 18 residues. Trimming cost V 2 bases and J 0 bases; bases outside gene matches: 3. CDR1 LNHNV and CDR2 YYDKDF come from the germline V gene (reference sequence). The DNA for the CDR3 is TGTGCCACCAGCAGAACGGGACTAGCGGGAGCCTCCTACAATGAGCAGTTCTTC. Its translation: CATSRTGLAGASYNEQFF.

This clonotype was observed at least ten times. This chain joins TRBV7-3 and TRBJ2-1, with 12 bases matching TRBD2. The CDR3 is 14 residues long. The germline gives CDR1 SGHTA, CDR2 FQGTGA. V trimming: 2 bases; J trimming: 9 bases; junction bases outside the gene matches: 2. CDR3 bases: TGTGCCAGCAGCTTAGCTAGCGGGAGGGCTGAGCAGTTCTTC. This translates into CASSLASGRAEQFF. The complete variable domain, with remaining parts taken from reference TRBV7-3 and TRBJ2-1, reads GAGVSQTPSNKVTEKGKYVELRCDPISGHTALYWYRQSLGQGPEFLIYFQGTGAADDSGLPNDRFFAVRPEGSVSTLKIQRTERGDSAVYLCASSLASGRAEQFFGPGTRLTVL.

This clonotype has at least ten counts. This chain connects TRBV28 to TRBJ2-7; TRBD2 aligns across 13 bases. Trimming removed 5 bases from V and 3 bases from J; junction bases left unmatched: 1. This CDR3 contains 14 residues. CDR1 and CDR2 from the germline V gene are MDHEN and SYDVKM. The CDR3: CASSRLAGGYEQYF. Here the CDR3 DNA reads TGTGCCAGCAGTCGACTAGCGGGAGGCTACGAGCAGTACTTC.

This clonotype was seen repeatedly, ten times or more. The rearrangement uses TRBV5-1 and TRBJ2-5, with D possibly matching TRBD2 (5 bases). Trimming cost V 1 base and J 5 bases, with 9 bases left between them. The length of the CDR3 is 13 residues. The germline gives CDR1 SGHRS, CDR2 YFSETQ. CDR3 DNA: TGCGCCAGCAGCTTGCCGGGAACGGAGACCCAGTACTTC. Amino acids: CASSLPGTETQYF.

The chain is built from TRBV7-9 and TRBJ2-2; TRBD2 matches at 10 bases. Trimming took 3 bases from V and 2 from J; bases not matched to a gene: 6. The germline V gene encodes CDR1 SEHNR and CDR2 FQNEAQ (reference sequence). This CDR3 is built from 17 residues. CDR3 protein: CASSLSGRAHNTGELFF. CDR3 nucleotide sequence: TGTGCCAGCAGCTTGAGCGGGAGGGCCCACAACACCGGGGAGCTGTTTTTT.

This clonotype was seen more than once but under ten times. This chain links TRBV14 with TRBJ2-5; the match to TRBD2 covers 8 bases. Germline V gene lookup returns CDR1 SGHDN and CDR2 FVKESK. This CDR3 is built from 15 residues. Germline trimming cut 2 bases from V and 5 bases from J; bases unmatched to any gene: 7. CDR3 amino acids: CASSQSTGGGETQYF. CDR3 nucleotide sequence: TGTGCCAGCAGCCAATCGACGGGAGGGGGGGAGACCCAGTACTTC.

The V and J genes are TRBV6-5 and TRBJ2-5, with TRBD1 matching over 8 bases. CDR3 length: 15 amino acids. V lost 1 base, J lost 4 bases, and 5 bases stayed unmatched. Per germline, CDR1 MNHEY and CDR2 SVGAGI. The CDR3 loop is CASSYWSGGRETQYF. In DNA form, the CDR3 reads TGTGCCAGCAGTTACTGGTCAGGGGGCAGAGAGACCCAGTACTTC.

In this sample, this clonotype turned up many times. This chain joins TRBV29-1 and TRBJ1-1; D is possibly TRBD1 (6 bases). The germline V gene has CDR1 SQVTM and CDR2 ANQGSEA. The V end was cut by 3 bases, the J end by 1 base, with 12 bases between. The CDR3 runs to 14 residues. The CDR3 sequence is CSVERGTPNTEAFF. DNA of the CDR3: TGCAGCGTTGAGAGGGGGACACCGAACACTGAAGCTTTCTTT.

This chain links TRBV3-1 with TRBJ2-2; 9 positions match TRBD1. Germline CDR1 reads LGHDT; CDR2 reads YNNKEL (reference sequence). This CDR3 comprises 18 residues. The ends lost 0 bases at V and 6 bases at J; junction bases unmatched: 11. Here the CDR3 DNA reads TGTGCCAGCAGCCAAGATCCAACAGGGACAGGGAAGTCCGGGGAGCTGTTTTTT. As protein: CASSQDPTGTGKSGELFF.

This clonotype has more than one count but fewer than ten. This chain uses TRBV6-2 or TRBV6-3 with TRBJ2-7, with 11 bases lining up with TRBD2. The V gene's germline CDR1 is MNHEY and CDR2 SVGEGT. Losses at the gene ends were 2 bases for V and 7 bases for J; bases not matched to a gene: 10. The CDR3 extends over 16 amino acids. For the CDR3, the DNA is TGTGCCAGCAGTTACGGGGGACTAGCGGCTTCCTGGGAGCAGTACTTC. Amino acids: CASSYGGLAASWEQYF.

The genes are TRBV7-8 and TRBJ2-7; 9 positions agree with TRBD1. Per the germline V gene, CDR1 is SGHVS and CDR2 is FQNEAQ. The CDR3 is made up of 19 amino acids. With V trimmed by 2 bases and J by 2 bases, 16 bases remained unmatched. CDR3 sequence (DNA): TGTGCCAGCAGCTTAAATCCGGGACAGGGTGCGAATAGGGCCTACGAGCAGTACTTC. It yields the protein CASSLNPGQGANRAYEQYF.

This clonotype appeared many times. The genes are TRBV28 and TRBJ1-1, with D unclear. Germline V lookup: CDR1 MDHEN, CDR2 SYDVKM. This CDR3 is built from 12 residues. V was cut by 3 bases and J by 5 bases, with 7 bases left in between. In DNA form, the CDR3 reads TGTGCCAGCAGTTTTATAGGTACTGAAGCTTTCTTT. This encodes CASSFIGTEAFF.

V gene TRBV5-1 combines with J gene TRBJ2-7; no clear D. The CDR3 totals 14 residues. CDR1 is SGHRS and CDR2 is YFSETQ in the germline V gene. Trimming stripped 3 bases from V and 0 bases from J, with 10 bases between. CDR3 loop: CASSSLDGSYEQYF. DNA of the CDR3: TGCGCCAGCAGCTCGCTGGACGGCTCCTACGAGCAGTACTTC. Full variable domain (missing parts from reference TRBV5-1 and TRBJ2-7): KAGVTQTPRYLIKTRGQQVTLSCSPISGHRSVSWYQQTPGQGLQFLFEYFSETQRNKGNFPGRFSGRQFSNSRSEMNVSTLELGDSALYLCASSSLDGSYEQYFGPGTRLTVT.

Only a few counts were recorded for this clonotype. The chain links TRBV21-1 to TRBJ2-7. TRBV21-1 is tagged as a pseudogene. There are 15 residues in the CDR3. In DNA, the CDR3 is TGTGCCAGCAGCACCAAGCCGACTCAGCCCTACGAGCAGTACTTC. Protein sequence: CASSTKPTQPYEQYF.

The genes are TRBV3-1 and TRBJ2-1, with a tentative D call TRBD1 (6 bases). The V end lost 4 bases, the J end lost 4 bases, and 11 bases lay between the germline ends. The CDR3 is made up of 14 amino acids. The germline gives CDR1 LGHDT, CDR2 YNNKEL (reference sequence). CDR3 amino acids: CASSPNRVYNEQFF. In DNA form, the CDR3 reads TGTGCCAGCAGCCCGAACAGGGTATACAATGAGCAGTTCTTC.

The CDR3 nucleotides read TGTGCCAGCAGCAAGGACAAAAACTATGGCTACACCTTC. The encoded protein is CASSKDKNYGYTF. The chain links TRBV7-9 to TRBJ1-2, with a tentative D call TRBD1 (5 bases). Trimming removed 5 bases from V and 2 bases from J, with 9 bases in between. Germline assignment: CDR1 SEHNR and CDR2 FQNEAQ (reference sequence). The CDR3 extends over 13 amino acids.

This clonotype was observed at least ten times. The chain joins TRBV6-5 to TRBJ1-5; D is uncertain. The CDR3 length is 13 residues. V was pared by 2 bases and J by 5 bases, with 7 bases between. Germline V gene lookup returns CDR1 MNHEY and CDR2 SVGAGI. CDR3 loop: CASSYRVDQPQHF. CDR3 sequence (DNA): TGTGCCAGCAGTTACAGGGTGGATCAGCCCCAGCATTTT.

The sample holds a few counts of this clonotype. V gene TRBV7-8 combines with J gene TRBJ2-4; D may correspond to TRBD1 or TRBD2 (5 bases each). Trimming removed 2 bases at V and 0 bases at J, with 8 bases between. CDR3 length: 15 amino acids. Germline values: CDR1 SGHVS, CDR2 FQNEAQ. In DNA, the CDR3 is TGTGCCAGCAGCTTATCGGGGCTAGCCAAAAACATTCAGTACTTC. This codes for CASSLSGLAKNIQYF. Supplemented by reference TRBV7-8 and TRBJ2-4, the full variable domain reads GAGVSQSPRYKVAKRGQDVALRCDPISGHVSLFWYQQALGQGPEFLTYFQNEAQLDKSGLPSDRFFAERPEGSVSTLKIQRTQQEDSAVYLCASSLSGLAKNIQYFGAGTRLSVL.

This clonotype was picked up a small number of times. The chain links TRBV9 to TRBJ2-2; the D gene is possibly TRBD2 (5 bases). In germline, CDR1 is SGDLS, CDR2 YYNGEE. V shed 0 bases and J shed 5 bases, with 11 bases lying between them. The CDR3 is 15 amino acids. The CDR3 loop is CASSVAGKKTGELFF. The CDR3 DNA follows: TGTGCCAGCAGCGTAGCGGGAAAAAAAACCGGGGAGCTGTTTTTT.

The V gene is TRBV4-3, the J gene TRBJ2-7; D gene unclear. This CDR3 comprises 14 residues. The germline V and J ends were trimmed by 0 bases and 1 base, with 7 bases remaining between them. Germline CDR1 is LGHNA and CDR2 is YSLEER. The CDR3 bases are TGCGCCAGCAGCCAAGATGGCGTTTCCTACGAGCAGTACTTC. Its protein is CASSQDGVSYEQYF.

The CDR3 DNA reads TGTGCCAGCTCCGGGACATTCTCCTACGAGCAGTACTTC. Residues: CASSGTFSYEQYF. The chain couples TRBV18 to TRBJ2-7, with D possibly matching TRBD1 (6 bases). Germline CDR1 and CDR2: KGHSH and LQKENI. V was clipped by 6 bases and J by 0 bases, with 9 bases between them. This CDR3 contains 13 residues.